This T cell receptor (beta chain) appears in the sequencing data of a study of blood T cell repertoires in COVID-19. About the research overall: Acute and convalescent COVID-19 samples came from the United States, Italy and Spain. From T cells, B-cell-depleted T cells, or PBMCs came the material, which was cDNA or gDNA.

The germline CDR1 and CDR2 sequences are LNHDA and SQIVND (reference sequence). CDR3 length: 15 residues. V trimming: 7 bases; J trimming: 1 base; junction bases outside the gene matches: 4. Authors' analysis steps: Amplification with reference gene primers provided the estimates of nucleated cell counts. The repertoire was sequenced with immunoSEQ multiplex PCR; TCRdb's copy has only in-frame clones and lacks some. V, J and clone size were drawn from that table, and D and trimming were deduced from the DNA. Of 110,000 or so clones in the sample, roughly nine tenths were seen once. This clone appeared a few times.

This chain links TRBV19 with TRBJ2-2, with 9 bases that match TRBD1. The sequence was obtained from a man between 65 and 85 years old who had recovered from COVID-19. The sample taken for sequencing was peripheral blood. The CDR3 is CASKGGQGNTGELFF. The CDR3 DNA is TGTGCCAGTAAGGGGGGACAGGGGAACACCGGGGAGCTGTTTTTT. Full variable domain (missing parts from reference TRBV19 and TRBJ2-2): DGGITQSPKYLFRKEGQNVTLSCEQNLNHDAMYWYRQDPGQGLRLIYYSQIVNDFQKGDIAEGYSVSREKKESFPLTVTSAQKNPTAFYLCASKGGQGNTGELFFGEGSRLTVL.